The clone carrying this T cell receptor beta chain was seen many times. Its specificity is not known. The germline CDR1 and CDR2 sequences are DFQATT and SNEGSKA (reference sequence). The length of the CDR3 is 17 residues. Trimming took off 0 bases at V and 0 bases at J, with 14 bases between the two ends. BIOMED2 TRB-A/B primer pools were used in multiplex TRB PCR. TCRdb recomputed calls from the multiplex PCR reads with MiXCR, one row per CDR3 protein. This sample has approximately 4,000 distinct CDR3 sequences, with approximately 24% found just once. The sample belongs to a study of T and B cells in COVID-19 patients. The wider study: Peripheral blood came from COVID-19 patients with active infection or after recovery. Study-wide findings and caveats: Clonality of TRB repertoires was high in active COVID-19; recovery brought above-healthy diversity and richness. Sorted SARS-CoV-2-responsive or tetramer+ T cells and CD4+, regulatory and CD8+ subsets were not yet sequenced.

Blood genomic DNA input for TRB amplification was about 250-550 ng. The gene calls are TRBV20-1 and TRBJ1-4; the D is unclear. This sequence originates from a human donor with active COVID-19. Specimen: blood. The CDR3 DNA reads TGCAGTGCTAGAGATCTTATGGCGATGGCAACTAATGAAAAACTGTTTTTT. It translates to CSARDLMAMATNEKLFF.